Given below is one T cell receptor beta chain in context. Its antigen is currently not known. Per-base quality was not reported, and no clone a single base away is much larger than it. In total, 666 healthy bone marrow donors made up the cohort. Cohort members were all nominally healthy when sampled, although unrecorded immune exposures were likely present. The donor tested CMV seropositive and was one of the 289 seropositive cohort members. A peripheral blood sample was provided by each donor, and peripheral blood mononuclear cells were used for TCR beta sequencing. The Qiagen DNeasy Blood Extraction Kit was used to extract genomic DNA from the blood cell samples. Library construction relied on the immunoSEQ multiplex PCR assay. A mixture of 60 forward primers for TCR Vbeta segments and 13 reverse primers for TCR Jbeta segments was used in the multiplex PCR. A multiplex PCR assay on genomic DNA amplified the CDR3 region of rearranged TCR beta genes. On the Illumina HiSeq System, the amplified TCR beta libraries were sequenced as 87-base-pair reads. The study's processing was this. Across the 500 to 700 repertoires, a later analysis counted 78 million or so unique TCR beta chains, roughly 11 million of which were shared by at least two donors. To remove PCR and sequencing errors, raw reads were error-corrected and collapsed into unique sequences using a nearest-neighbor algorithm that merged closely related sequences. To assign V, D and J gene segments, CDR3 sequences were aligned to IMGT reference sequences. Each retained sequence needed at least a six-nucleotide match to both a V gene segment and a J gene segment. A rearrangement was called productive if the CDR3 had no stop codons and remained in frame with V and J, and every other rearrangement was called non-productive. Following IMGT convention, CDR3 was defined as the stretch from the second conserved V-encoded cysteine up to the conserved J-encoded phenylalanine. The earlier analysis of some 540 of the donors excluded any sequence lacking an unambiguous match to a single V gene segment. In an earlier analysis of approximately 590 of the donors, V segments were called functional above 56.7% productive rearrangements and were called segregating when the between-donor standard deviation exceeded 5%. A statistical classification framework was developed to diagnose cytomegalovirus status using the catalog of TCR beta chain sequences. A later analysis assigned V and J genes by comparing TCR nucleotide sequences with IMGT/GENE-DB human TR gene sequences. Using the TCRdist pipeline, a later analysis assigned CDR3 sequences along with most-parsimonious VDJ recombination scenarios. In a later analysis, each TCR beta chain was defined by its CDR3 amino acid sequence together with its V-gene family, and reads without a unique V-gene family were excluded. To address suspected cross-contamination and a sequencing artifact, a later analysis removed approximately 590 highly shared, low-generation-probability nucleotide sequences. A later analysis calculated a clonal expansion index for each public chain from normalized within-repertoire ranks of inferred template counts. In a later analysis, generation probabilities were computed using a VDJ recombination model fitted to out-of-frame rearrangements, and the results were checked against IGoR. A later analysis scored TCR-TCR, TCR-HLA and TCR-CMV co-occurrence with hypergeometric tests, applying a repertoire-size bias correction to TCR pairs. A later analysis estimated false discovery rates by permuting HLA or CMV assignments 20 times. In a later analysis, co-occurring TCRs were grouped with DBSCAN, and TCRdist sequence similarity was added when clustering was performed within HLA-allele-positive subsets. Repertoires with fewer than 30,000 or more than 120,000 public chains were left out of co-occurrence clustering, as were four to six repertoires with anomalous nucleotide sharing. What TCRdb holds here is the immuneACCESS table cut down to in-frame rearrangements. Part of the clones is not present; checked against another copy, under half of the missing clones reflect an unresolved V gene, and the others are unexplained. That table furnishes V, J and clone size, whereas the DNA furnished D and trimming. Here the sample has more than 60,000 clones; around four fifths occur a single time. The ten top clones hold about 5% of the sample.

Deletion took 4 bases off V and 4 bases off J, with a span of 17 bases between the germline ends. The CDR3 sequence holds 15 residues, the cysteine and phenylalanine included. Only CDR3 DNA is held: 45 bases, read in frame from base 1. The germline V gene provides CDR1 SGHRS and CDR2 YFSETQ. The sample belongs to a study of cytomegalovirus exposure and HLA in healthy donors (dated 2017 in TCRdb). With regard to the full study: According to an earlier analysis of a few hundred of the donors, roughly 180 million T cells yielded 117 million unique TCR beta sequences and approximately 300 Gb of sequence data. In addition to the first cohort of around 670 subjects, a separate validation cohort of about 120 different subjects was used. Typing coverage differed by locus: A, B, C, DRB1 and DQB1 were typed in roughly 620-640 donors, DQA1 in approximately 520, DPA1 in roughly 590, and DPB1 in 400 to 490. In an earlier analysis of 587 of the donors, high-throughput TCR beta sequencing was used to judge whether each TCR beta V gene segment behaved as functional or pseudogenic. Genome-wide SNP genotypes for about 65% of the 666 donors were used in a later genetic analysis, which treated that subset as a discovery cohort. The study combined high-throughput TCR immunosequencing, statistical association of individual TCRs with disease status, and machine learning to predict cytomegalovirus infection status. A later analysis re-analyzed previously published TCR beta repertoires from 660 or so donors and added high-resolution HLA genotyping to study TCR occurrence patterns. The study was designed to test whether signatures of past pathogen exposure could be identified by cataloging public T cell receptors. An early release that covered about 600 HLA-typed donors contained about 300 gigabases of sequencing data and approximately 85 million unique TCR sequences. The genetic ancestry cluster associated with self-reported Caucasian donors included over 65% of the roughly 400 genotyped donors. On average, 235,054 unique TCR beta nucleotide sequences were sequenced per donor among more than 350 genotyped donors of the cohort, with roughly 18% of those sequences being non-productive. All discovery cohort repertoires had been generated on a single sequencing platform. Donor age, sex, ethnicity and CMV serostatus were collected together with the repertoire data. Rather than using new phenotypic data, the later analysis identified candidate immune exposures from TCR beta sequences and from how often those sequences occurred across donors. A handful of DR-DQ haplotypes were handled as single units for association and clustering because linkage in the cohort was strong. HLA typing covered class I and class II loci at four-digit resolution. The T cell repertoires of some 670 subjects were profiled by immunosequencing and related to cytomegalovirus serostatus. The investigation overall reported the following: A later analysis associated some 17,000 TCR beta sequences with specific HLA alleles at a false discovery rate of 0.05. When HLA alleles, especially DR and DQ, strongly co-occurred, TCR associations were difficult to assign to individual alleles. The presence/absence analyses assumed that sequencing depth was roughly uniform across donors, and that assumption may not be true. In this cohort, only TCR beta chains were sequenced, and detectable features were limited by the absence of alpha or paired-chain data. In the study, about 150 TCR beta chains were listed as associated with cytomegalovirus. An earlier analysis of around 500 of the donors showed that most TCR beta V segments appeared in productive rearrangements either about 87% or about 30% of the time, which broadly matched IMGT annotations. V-gene and J-gene trimming of TCR beta chains was associated with a missense DCLRE1C variant in a later genetic analysis, and the association was replicated in an independent cohort. A further reported finding was that TCR beta sequences accurately predicted the HLA-A and HLA-B alleles for most subjects in the first cohort. According to a later genetic analysis, donors in an Asian-associated ancestry cluster had fewer N-insertions in productive TCRs than the approximately 610-donor mean. The earlier analysis of around 600 of the donors excluded fewer than 20 rarely observed V segments, including chromosome 9 orphons, because counts were too low. Correlated functional status among segregating V segments might be attributable to linkage disequilibrium, but an unknown experimental factor could not be ruled out. For the cohort, immune exposure information was limited to CMV serostatus. In a later analysis, several top co-occurrence clusters were reported to appear linked to parvovirus B19, influenza, CMV and Epstein-Barr virus. According to a later analysis, most CMV-associated TCR beta chains appeared to be HLA-restricted, and the HLA associations seemed to be driven largely by CMV exposure. Three of the identified cytomegalovirus-associated TCR beta chains were confirmed in vitro to be specific for cytomegalovirus antigens. It was suggested by the authors that the approach could potentially be generalized to other disease states and immunological phenotypes. In a later analysis, HLA-associated TCR beta chains were found to be more clonally expanded and to have lower generation probabilities than equally common non-associated chains. The 87-base-pair reads could not distinguish some IMGT-functional V segments, including TRBV6-2 and TRBV6-3, so those segments were excluded. Because HLA typing was missing for some donors at each locus, association tests included only the typed subset. Most TCR sequences were seen in very few donors, while some public TCRs were found in many individuals. A cluster of highly shared sequence variants was judged likely to represent a technical artifact of the sequencing pipeline. In a later analysis, TCR association rates were found to vary across HLA loci, with the most associated TCRs seen for DRB1 alleles and the fewest for HLA-C alleles. Cytomegalovirus status was reported to be diagnosed by the classifier with high specificity and sensitivity in both the original and validation cohorts.

The sample comprised PBMCs. The V gene is TRBV5-1 and the J gene is TRBJ2-5; D gene: possibly TRBD2, on 5 matching bases. The origin of this receptor is a male donor in good health and CMV-seropositive. The CDR3 region reads CASSPDSALGETQYF. The bases are TGCGCCAGCAGCCCGGACTCAGCCCTTGGAGAGACCCAGTACTTC.